This T cell receptor (beta chain) was sequenced for a study of T cell clonotyping in hematopoietic cell transplantation. This table comes from immunoSEQ multiplex PCR, and its TCRdb copy is limited to in-frame clones, with some not included. Counted here are about 16,000 clones, under 90% occurring once; the ten biggest clones make up 2.7%. Points from the study as a whole: Pathologically expanded recipient clonotypes increased progressively from day 30 to day 180 as diversity fell.

The CDR3 is 15 amino acids. V lost 4 bases, J lost 4 bases, and 4 bases stayed unmatched. Germline loops: CDR1 SEHNR, CDR2 FQNEAQ (reference sequence). With respect to this clone: Its antigen is not identified.

The sequencing sample was made of peripheral blood mononuclear cells. The sequence came from a middle-aged man in good health. Some clones in this sample may be carry-over from other donors' samples. The chain combines TRBV7-9 with TRBJ2-6; 7 bases fit TRBD1. Here the CDR3 reads CASSSPGQGANVLTF. The CDR3 DNA reads as TGTGCCAGCAGCTCACCGGGACAGGGGGCCAACGTCCTGACTTTC.